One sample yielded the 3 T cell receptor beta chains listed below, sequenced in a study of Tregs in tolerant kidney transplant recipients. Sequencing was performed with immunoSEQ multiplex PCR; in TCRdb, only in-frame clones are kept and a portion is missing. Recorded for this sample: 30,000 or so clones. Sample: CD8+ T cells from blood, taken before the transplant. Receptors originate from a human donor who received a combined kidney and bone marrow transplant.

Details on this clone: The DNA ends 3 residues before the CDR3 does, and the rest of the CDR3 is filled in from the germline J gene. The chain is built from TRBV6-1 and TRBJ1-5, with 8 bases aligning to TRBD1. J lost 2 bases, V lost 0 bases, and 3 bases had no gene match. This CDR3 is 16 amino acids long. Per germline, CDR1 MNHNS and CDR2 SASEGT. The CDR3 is CASSEALTGGNQPQHF. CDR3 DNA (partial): TGTGCCAGCAGTGAAGCCTTGACAGGGGGCAATCAGCCC.

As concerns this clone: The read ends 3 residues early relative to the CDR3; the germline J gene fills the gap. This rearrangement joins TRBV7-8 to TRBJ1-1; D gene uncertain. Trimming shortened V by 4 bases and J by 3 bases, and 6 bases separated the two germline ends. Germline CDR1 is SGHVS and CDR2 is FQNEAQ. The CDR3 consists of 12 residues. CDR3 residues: CASSYPDTEAFF. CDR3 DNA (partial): TGTGCCAGCAGCTACCCAGACACTGAA.

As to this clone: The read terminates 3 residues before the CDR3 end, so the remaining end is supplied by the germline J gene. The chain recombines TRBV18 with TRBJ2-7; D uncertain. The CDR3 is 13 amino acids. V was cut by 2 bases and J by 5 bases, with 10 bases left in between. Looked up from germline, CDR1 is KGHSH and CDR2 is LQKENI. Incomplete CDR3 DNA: TGTGCCAGCTCACCAAAGTCGCCGGACGAG. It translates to CASSPKSPDE. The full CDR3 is CASSPKSPDEQYF.